Each of the 12 T cell receptor beta chains below was sequenced from the same sample in a study of T cells in women clearing cervical HPV infection. The method was immunoSEQ multiplex PCR; TCRdb's version includes in-frame clones alone and lacks a portion of them. The sample has under 40,000 clones. Sample: blood buffy coat. Every receptor here comes from a woman between 18 and 70 years old with a cervical HPV16 infection that either progressed to CIN3+ or cleared (not recorded which).

Note on this clone: At one of its ends the junction is not consistent with the germline gene, which may arise from a read error. With the read ending 3 residues before the CDR3 end, the germline J gene is used to fill in that end. The chain uses TRBV7-6 and TRBJ1-1; D may be TRBD1 (6 bases). The CDR3 contains 14 residues. The germline V gene encodes CDR1 SGHVS and CDR2 FNYEAQ. The CDR3 region is CASSVAGAFDEAFF. CDR3 DNA, as far as it was read: TGTGCCAGCAGCGTAGCAGGGGCTTTTGATGAA.

Turning to this clone: The CDR3 end lies 3 residues beyond the end of the read and is filled in from the germline J gene. The chain employs TRBV20-1 and TRBJ2-7, with 10 bases identical to TRBD2. This CDR3 comprises 14 residues. CDR1 is DFQATT and CDR2 is SNEGSKA in the germline V gene (reference sequence). With V trimmed by 6 bases and J by 2 bases, 7 bases remained unmatched. The CDR3 loop is CSAHTSGNPYEQYF. CDR3 DNA (partial): TGCAGTGCGCATACTAGCGGGAACCCCTACGAG.

Worth noting for this clone: The read terminates 3 residues before the CDR3 end, so the remaining end is supplied by the germline J gene. The chain has TRBV7-9 and TRBJ1-4; TRBD1 aligns across 10 bases. Germline-derived CDR1 and CDR2 are SEHNR and FQNEAQ (reference sequence). The CDR3 has 15 amino acids. V trimming: 5 bases; J trimming: 7 bases; junction bases outside the gene matches: 7. CDR3: CASSLGQGETEKLFF. The sequenced part of the CDR3 DNA is TGTGCCAGCAGCCTTGGACAGGGGGAGACTGAAAAA.

As to this clone: Read sequence stops 3 residues before the CDR3 end, and the germline J gene provides the missing end. The chain carries TRBV18 and TRBJ1-2; no reliable D call. Germline CDR1 and CDR2: KGHSH and LQKENI. The CDR3 length is 14 residues. CDR3 protein: CASSPLQRPDTYTF. CDR3 DNA, as far as it was read: TGTGCCAGCTCACCACTGCAGCGCCCAGATACC.

Comments on this clone: The DNA ends 3 residues before the CDR3 does, and the rest of the CDR3 is filled in from the germline J gene. V gene TRBV7-3 combines with J gene TRBJ2-1; 9 bases align to TRBD1. Germline CDR1 reads SGHTA; CDR2 reads FQGTGA. V lost 5 bases, J lost 6 bases, and 17 bases stayed unmatched. The CDR3 extends over 18 amino acids. The CDR3 bases that were read are TGTGCCAGCAGCCCAAACAGGGGGCGCGGCGTCCGGACCAATGAG. This sequence encodes CASSPNRGRGVRTNE. From start to end, the CDR3 is CASSPNRGRGVRTNEQFF. Complete variable domain (other parts from reference TRBV7-3 and TRBJ2-1): GAGVSQTPSNKVTEKGKYVELRCDPISGHTALYWYRQSLGQGPEFLIYFQGTGAADDSGLPNDRFFAVRPEGSVSTLKIQRTERGDSAVYLCASSPNRGRGVRTNEQFFGPGTRLTVL.

Concerning this clone itself: Read data end 3 residues before the CDR3 end; the end is taken from the germline J gene. The genes are TRBV7-2 and TRBJ2-3; the D gene is possibly TRBD2 (5 bases). Per the germline V gene, CDR1 is SGHTA and CDR2 is FQGNSA. This CDR3 spans 14 amino acids. The V and J ends lost 2 bases and 6 bases respectively, with 12 bases between them. CDR3 amino acids: CASSLSRATDTQYF. The sequenced CDR3 bases are TGTGCCAGCAGCTTATCGCGGGCAACGGATACG.

To note about this clone: The CDR3 is cut off 3 residues early in the read; its end comes from the germline J gene. This chain uses TRBV19 with TRBJ1-2; D may be TRBD1 (5 bases). The CDR3 has 17 amino acids. Germline CDR1 is LNHDA and CDR2 is SQIVND (reference sequence). Deletions cut 0 bases from V and 6 bases from J, with 20 bases between. The CDR3 sequence: CASSIDLRAGRVNGYTF. CDR3 DNA (partial): TGTGCCAGTAGTATAGATTTACGGGCAGGGCGAGTGAATGGC.

In the case of this clone: The CDR3 end falls 3 residues outside the read, so it is completed with the germline J gene. The chain has TRBV6-1 and TRBJ2-2; 7 positions agree with TRBD1. The CDR3 is 14 residues long. From germline, CDR1 is MNHNS and CDR2 SASEGT. The CDR3 loop reads CASSGRQGTEKLFF. The part of the CDR3 DNA that was read is TGTGCCAGCAGTGGAAGACAGGGAACCGAAAAG.

CDR3: CASSRERERNEQFF. The CDR3 DNA, read in part, is TGTGCCAGTAGTCGCGAGCGGGAAAGGAATGAG. V usage is TRBV19 and J usage is TRBJ2-1, with TRBD2 matching 7 bases. The read gets to within 3 residues of the CDR3 end, and the germline J gene fills in the rest. CDR1 is LNHDA and CDR2 is SQIVND in the germline V gene (reference sequence). Trimming cost V 5 bases and J 7 bases; bases outside gene matches: 8. The CDR3 is 14 residues long.

Details on this clone: The missing CDR3 end, 3 residues past where the read stops, is filled in from the germline J gene. This chain uses TRBV29-1 with TRBJ2-3, with 10 nucleotides matching TRBD2. This CDR3 is built from 15 residues. Germline-derived CDR1 and CDR2 are SQVTM and ANQGSEA. The CDR3 DNA, read in part, is TGCAGCGTTGAACAGCGGGAGGGCCTACGAGAGACG. Protein: CSVEQREGLRET. The full CDR3 reads CSVEQREGLRETQYF.

In regard to this clone: Coverage ceases 3 residues before the CDR3 finishes, and the germline J gene fills in the end. The genes are TRBV7-8 and TRBJ2-5; TRBD2 matches 10 bases. The CDR3 is made up of 15 amino acids. V dropped 2 bases and J dropped 4; count of bases not matched to a gene: 4. Germline lookup yields CDR1 SGHVS and CDR2 FQNEAQ. The part of the CDR3 DNA that was read is TGTGCCAGCAGCTTACTAGCGGGAGCTCCAGAGACC. It yields the protein CASSLLAGAPET. The whole CDR3 reads CASSLLAGAPETQYF.

CDR3 amino acids: CSVEVGESTDTQYF. The sequenced CDR3 bases are TGCAGCGTTGAGGTAGGGGAGAGCACAGATACG. J is TRBJ2-3 and V is TRBV29-1; perhaps D is TRBD1 or TRBD2 (5 bases each). The sequence runs out 3 residues before the end of the CDR3; the remainder is reconstructed from the germline J gene. Germline CDR1 and CDR2: SQVTM and ANQGSEA. The CDR3 loop spans 14 amino acids. The V gene lost 3 bases and the J gene lost 0 bases, with 10 bases spanning the gap.